This T cell receptor beta chain was sequenced during a study of human T cells and chemical hapten exposure. Study at large: Patch tests of 0.01% DPC on the upper back were read at 6 days.

At least ten counts were recorded for this clonotype. Its antigen is as yet unknown. Study-wide results and caveats: Positive correlation was observed between PT1 expanded TCR counts and patch test score.

TCRdb used MiXCR to reprocess the RACE reads, holding one entry per CDR3 protein. The sample holds tens of thousands of distinct CDR3 sequences, 11% seen once. Time point reported: patch test 3, about 24 weeks after DPC sensitization. Treatment described: therapeutic diphenylcyclopropenone sensitization with weekly scalp DPC. From whole blood left unfractionated, total RNA was extracted. The sample was whole blood, taken in connection with sensitization to the hapten diphenylcyclopropenone (DPC). The sequence was collected from a woman in her fifties or sixties with alopecia areata. Some clones in this sample may be carry-over from other donors' samples.

The CDR3 coding sequence is TGTGCCAGCTCACTCCACCCGGAGCTTTTGAACACTGAAGCTTTCTTT. It specifies CASSLHPELLNTEAFF. V gene TRBV18 combines with J gene TRBJ1-1; D gene unclear. The CDR3 sequence is 16 residues long. The germline V gene encodes CDR1 KGHSH and CDR2 LQKENI. V lost 4 bases and J 0 bases, leaving 15 bases between the germline ends. Together with reference TRBV18 and TRBJ1-1, the CDR3 gives the full variable domain: NAGVMQNPRHLVRRRGQEARLRCSPMKGHSHVYWYRQLPEEGLKFMVYLQKENIIDESGMPKERFSAEFPKEGPSILRIQQVVRGDSAAYFCASSLHPELLNTEAFFGQGTRLTVV.